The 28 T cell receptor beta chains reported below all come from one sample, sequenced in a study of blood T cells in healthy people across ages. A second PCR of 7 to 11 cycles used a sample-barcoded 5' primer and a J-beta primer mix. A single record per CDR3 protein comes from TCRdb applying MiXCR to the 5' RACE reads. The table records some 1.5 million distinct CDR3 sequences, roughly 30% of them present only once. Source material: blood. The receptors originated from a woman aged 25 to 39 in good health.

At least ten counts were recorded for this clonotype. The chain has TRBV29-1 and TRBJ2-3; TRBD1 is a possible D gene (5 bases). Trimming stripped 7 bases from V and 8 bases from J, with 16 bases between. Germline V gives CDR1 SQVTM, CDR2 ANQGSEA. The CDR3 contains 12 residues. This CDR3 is CSATRPGRTQYF. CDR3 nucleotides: TGCAGCGCCACCCGGCCAGGGCGTACGCAGTATTTT.

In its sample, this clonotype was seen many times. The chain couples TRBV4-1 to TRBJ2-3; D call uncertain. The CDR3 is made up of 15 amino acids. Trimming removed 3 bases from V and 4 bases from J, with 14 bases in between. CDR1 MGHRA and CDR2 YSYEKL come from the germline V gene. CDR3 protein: CASSQARVVADTQYF. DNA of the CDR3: TGCGCCAGCAGCCAGGCTAGGGTCGTCGCAGATACGCAGTATTTT.

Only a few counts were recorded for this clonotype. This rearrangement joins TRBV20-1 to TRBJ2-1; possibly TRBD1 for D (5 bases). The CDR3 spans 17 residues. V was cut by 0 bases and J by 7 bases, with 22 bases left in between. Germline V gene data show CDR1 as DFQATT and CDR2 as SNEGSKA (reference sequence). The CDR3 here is CSARDPATYTGDNEQFF. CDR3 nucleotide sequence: TGCAGTGCTAGAGACCCCGCTACGTACACAGGAGATAATGAGCAGTTCTTC.

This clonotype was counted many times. The CDR3 coding sequence is TGCAGTACAACACCCCTCATGACCTCGTTCGGTTCACCCCTCCACTTT. Residues: CSTTPLMTSFGSPLHF. The chain is built from TRBV20-1 and TRBJ1-6; D is unresolved. V was pared by 8 bases and J by 9 bases, with 26 bases between. Per germline, CDR1 DFQATT and CDR2 SNEGSKA (reference sequence). The CDR3 totals 16 residues.

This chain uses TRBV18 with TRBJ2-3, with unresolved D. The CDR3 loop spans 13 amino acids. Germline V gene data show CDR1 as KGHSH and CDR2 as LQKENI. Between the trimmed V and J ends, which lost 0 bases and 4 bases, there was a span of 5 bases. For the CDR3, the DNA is TGTGCCAGCTCACCACCGGACGCAGATACGCAGTATTTT. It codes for CASSPPDADTQYF.

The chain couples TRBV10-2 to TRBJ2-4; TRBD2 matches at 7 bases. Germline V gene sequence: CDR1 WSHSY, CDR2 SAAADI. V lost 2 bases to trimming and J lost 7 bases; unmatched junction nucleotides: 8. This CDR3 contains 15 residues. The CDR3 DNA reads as TGCGCCAGCAGTGAGGTGGGAGGGCCGGGGAACATTCAGTACTTC. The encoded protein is CASSEVGGPGNIQYF.

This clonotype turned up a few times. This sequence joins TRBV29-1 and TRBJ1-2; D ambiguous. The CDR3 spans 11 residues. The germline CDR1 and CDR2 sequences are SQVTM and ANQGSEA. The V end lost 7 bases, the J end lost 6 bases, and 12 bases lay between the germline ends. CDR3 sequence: CSAERGNGYTF. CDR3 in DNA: TGCAGCGCCGAAAGAGGGAATGGCTACACCTTC.

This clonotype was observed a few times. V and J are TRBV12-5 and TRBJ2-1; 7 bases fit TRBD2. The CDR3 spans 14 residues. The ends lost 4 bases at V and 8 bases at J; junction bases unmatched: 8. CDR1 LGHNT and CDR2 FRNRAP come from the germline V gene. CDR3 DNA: TGTGCTAGTGGTTCGCAAGGACTAGTAGATGAGCAGTTCTTC. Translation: CASGSQGLVDEQFF.

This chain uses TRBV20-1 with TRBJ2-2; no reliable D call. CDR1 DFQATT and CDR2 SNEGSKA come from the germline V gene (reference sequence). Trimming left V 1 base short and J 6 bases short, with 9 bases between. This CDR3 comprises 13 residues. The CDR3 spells CSARAQVPGELFF. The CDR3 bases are TGCAGTGCTAGAGCTCAGGTACCCGGGGAGCTGTTTTTT.

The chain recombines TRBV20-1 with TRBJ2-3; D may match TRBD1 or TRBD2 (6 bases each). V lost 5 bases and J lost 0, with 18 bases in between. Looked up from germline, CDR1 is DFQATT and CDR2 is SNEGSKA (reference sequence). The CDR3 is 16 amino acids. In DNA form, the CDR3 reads TGCAGTGCTGGCGAGTTTCGAGGGGGGAGCACAGATACGCAGTATTTT. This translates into CSAGEFRGGSTDTQYF.

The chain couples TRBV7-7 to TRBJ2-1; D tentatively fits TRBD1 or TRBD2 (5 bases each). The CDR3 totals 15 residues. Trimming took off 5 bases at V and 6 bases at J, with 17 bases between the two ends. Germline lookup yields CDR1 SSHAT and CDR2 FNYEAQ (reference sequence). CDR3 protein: CASSKAGTSSNEQFF. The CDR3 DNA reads TGTGCCAGCAGCAAGGCCGGGACCTCCAGCAATGAGCAGTTCTTC.

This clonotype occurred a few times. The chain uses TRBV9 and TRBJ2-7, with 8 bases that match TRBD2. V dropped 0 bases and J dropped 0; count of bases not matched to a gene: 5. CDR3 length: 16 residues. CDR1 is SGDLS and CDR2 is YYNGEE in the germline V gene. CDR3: CASSVDLAGASYEQYF. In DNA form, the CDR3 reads TGTGCCAGCAGCGTAGACCTAGCGGGTGCCTCCTACGAGCAGTACTTC.

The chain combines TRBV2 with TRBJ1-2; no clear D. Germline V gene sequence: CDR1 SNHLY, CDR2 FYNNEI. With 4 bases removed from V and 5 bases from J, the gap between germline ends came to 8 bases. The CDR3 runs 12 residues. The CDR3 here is CASSASGYGYTF. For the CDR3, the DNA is TGTGCCAGCAGTGCCTCGGGGTATGGCTACACCTTC.

The CDR3 is CASSWGRDRAYNEQFF. CDR3 nucleotide sequence: TGTGCCAGCAGTTGGGGGCGGGACAGAGCATACAATGAGCAGTTCTTC. The V and J genes are TRBV28 and TRBJ2-1, with D possibly being TRBD1 (7 bases). Germline-derived CDR1 and CDR2 are MDHEN and SYDVKM. The length of the CDR3 is 16 residues. V lost 4 bases, J lost 4 bases, and 17 bases lay in between. The whole variable domain, remainder taken from reference TRBV28 and TRBJ2-1, is DVKVTQSSRYLVKRTGEKVFLECVQDMDHENMFWYRQDPGLGLRLIYFSYDVKMKEKGDIPEGYSVSREKKERFSLILESASTNQTSMYLCASSWGRDRAYNEQFFGPGTRLTVL.

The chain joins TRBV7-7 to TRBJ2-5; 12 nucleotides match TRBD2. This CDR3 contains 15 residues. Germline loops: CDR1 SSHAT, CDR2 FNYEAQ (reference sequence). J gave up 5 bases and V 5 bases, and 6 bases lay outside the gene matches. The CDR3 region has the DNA TGTGCCAGCAGCATGCGGACTAGCGGGACGGAGACCCAGTACTTC. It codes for CASSMRTSGTETQYF. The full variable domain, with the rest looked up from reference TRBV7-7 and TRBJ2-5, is GAGVSQSPRYKVTKRGQDVTLRCDPISSHATLYWYQQALGQGPEFLTYFNYEAQPDKSGLPSDRFSAERPEGSISTLTIQRTEQRDSAMYRCASSMRTSGTETQYFGPGTRLLVL.

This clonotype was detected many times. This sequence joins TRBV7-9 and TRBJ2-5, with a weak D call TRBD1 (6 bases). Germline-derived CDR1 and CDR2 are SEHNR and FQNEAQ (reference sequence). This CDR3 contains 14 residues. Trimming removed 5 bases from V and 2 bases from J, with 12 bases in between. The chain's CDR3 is CASSRTDRQETQYF. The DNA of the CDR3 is TGTGCCAGCAGCCGGACAGATAGGCAAGAGACCCAGTACTTC.

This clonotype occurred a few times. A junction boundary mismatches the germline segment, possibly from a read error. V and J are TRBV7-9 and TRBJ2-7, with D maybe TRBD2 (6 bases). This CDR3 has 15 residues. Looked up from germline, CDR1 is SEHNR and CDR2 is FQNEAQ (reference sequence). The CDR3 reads CTSNLLSPSSNEQYF. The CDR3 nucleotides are TGTACTAGCAACCTACTTAGTCCTAGCTCCAACGAGCAGTACTTC.

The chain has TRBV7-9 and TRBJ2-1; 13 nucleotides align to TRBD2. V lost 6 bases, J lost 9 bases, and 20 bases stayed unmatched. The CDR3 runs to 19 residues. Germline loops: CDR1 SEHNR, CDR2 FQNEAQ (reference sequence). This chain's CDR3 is CASSPQGSGTSGKFGEQFF. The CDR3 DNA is TGTGCCAGCAGTCCTCAGGGCTCCGGGACTAGCGGGAAGTTTGGTGAGCAGTTCTTC.

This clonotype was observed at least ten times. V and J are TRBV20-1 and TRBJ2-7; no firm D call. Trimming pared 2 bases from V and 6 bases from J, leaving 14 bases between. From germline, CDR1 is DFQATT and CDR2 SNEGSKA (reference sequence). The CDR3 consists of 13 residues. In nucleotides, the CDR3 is TGCAGTGCTAGACCCACGACACGTCTCGAGCAGTACTTC. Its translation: CSARPTTRLEQYF.

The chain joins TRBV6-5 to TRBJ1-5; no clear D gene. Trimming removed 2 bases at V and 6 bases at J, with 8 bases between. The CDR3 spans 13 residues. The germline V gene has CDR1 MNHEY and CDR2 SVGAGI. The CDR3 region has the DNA TGTGCCAGCAGTTACGGGGAACGTCAGCCCCAGCATTTT. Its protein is CASSYGERQPQHF.

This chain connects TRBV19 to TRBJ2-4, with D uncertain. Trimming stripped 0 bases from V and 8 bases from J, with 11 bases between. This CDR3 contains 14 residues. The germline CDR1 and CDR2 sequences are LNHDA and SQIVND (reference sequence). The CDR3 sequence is CASSIDLPPHIQYF. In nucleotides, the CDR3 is TGTGCCAGTAGTATAGATCTCCCCCCTCACATTCAGTACTTC.

CDR3 sequence (DNA): TGCGCCAGCAGCTTGAGTCCCCCGGCTAGCGGGGGCGTAGAGACCCAGTACTTC. Translation gives CASSLSPPASGGVETQYF. The chain combines TRBV5-1 with TRBJ2-5, with TRBD2 identical over 10 bases. The CDR3 extends over 18 amino acids. V dropped 1 base and J dropped 4; count of bases not matched to a gene: 13. From germline, CDR1 is SGHRS and CDR2 YFSETQ.

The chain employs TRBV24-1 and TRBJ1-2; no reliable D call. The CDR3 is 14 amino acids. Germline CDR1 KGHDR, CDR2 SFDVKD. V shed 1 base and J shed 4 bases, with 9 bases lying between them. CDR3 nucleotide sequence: TGTGCCACCAGTGATTTCGGCAGAGGCTATGGCTACACCTTC. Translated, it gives CATSDFGRGYGYTF.

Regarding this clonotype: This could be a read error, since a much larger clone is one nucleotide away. CDR3 sequence: CACSPRGSSYEQYF. The CDR3 region has the DNA TGTGCCTGCAGCCCGCGGGGGAGCTCCTACGAGCAGTACTTC. The chain recombines TRBV6-6 with TRBJ2-7, with 7 bases that match TRBD2. The CDR3 loop spans 14 amino acids. Germline-derived CDR1 and CDR2 are MNHNY and SVGAGI (reference sequence).

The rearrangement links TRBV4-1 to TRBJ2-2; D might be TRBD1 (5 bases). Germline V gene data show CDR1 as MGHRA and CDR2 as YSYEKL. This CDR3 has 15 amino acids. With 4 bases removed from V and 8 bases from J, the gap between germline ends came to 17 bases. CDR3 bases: TGCGCCAGCAGCCTACAGGACGGGCCAAGGGGGGAGCTGTTTTTT. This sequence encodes CASSLQDGPRGELFF.

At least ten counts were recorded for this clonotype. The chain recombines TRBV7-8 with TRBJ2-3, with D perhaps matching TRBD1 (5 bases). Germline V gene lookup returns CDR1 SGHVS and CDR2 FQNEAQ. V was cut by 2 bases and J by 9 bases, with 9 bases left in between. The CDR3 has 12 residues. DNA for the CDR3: TGTGCCAGCAGCTTACAGGGTTCCACGCAGTATTTT. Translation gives CASSLQGSTQYF.

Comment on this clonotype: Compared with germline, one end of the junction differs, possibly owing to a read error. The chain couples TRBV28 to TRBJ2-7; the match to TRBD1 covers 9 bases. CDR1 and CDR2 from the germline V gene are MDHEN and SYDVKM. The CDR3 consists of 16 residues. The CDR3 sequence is CASSDPTPDRGYGQYF. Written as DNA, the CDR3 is TGTGCCAGCAGCGACCCCACCCCGGACAGGGGTTACGGGCAGTACTTC. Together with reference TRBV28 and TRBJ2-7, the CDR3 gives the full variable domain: DVKVTQSSRYLVKRTGEKVFLECVQDMDHENMFWYRQDPGLGLRLIYFSYDVKMKEKGDIPEGYSVSREKKERFSLILESASTNQTSMYLCASSDPTPDRGYGQYFGPGTRLTVT.

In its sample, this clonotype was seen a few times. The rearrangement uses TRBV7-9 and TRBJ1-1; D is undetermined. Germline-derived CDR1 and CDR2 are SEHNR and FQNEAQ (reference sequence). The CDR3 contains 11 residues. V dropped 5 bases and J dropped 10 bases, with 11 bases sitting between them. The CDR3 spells CASSLLTRAFF. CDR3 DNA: TGTGCCAGCAGCCTGCTCACGAGAGCTTTCTTT.